This TCR beta chain emerged from a study of PD-1 blockade in classical Hodgkin lymphoma. Across the study: Nivolumab dosing for patients was 3 mg/kg, administered intravenously every 2 weeks.

The CDR3 consists of 14 residues. Per the germline V gene, CDR1 is MNHNY and CDR2 is SVGAGI (reference sequence). Trimming took 7 bases from V and 6 from J, leaving 15 bases between them. Turning to this clone: Its cognate antigen is unknown.

Findings and caveats of the study: Newly diagnosed patients were reported to start with lower TCR diversity than healthy donors. In CD4+ cells, TCR diversity went up significantly by C4D1, but in CD8+ cells it did not.

Generated by immunoSEQ multiplex PCR, the TCRdb table keeps only in-frame clones and is missing some. This sample has approximately 50,000 clones, with more than 75% found just once. Autologous stem cell transplantation was followed by relapse in every patient, and brentuximab vedotin exposure varied. Patients reached a best response of complete response, partial response or progressive disease. The genes are TRBV6-6 and TRBJ2-2; unclear D gene. The sequence derives from a human donor with classical Hodgkin lymphoma. Source: peripheral blood mononuclear cells (PBMCs), taken before the second cycle of nivolumab. CDR3 coding DNA: TGTGCCAGCAACCCCAGGATAGGATCCGGGGAGCTGTTTTTT. Its protein product is CASNPRIGSGELFF.